This TCR beta chain was profiled in a study of CD8 T cells in ankylosing spondylitis. This clonotype was seen a handful of times. Its antigen is not identified. The V end was cut by 4 bases, the J end by 6 bases, with 19 bases between. The germline gives CDR1 SGHRS, CDR2 YFSETQ. There are 16 residues in the CDR3. Regarding the study as a whole: With a CD8+ phenotype, disease-linked clones were relatively rare in peripheral blood. There was reportedly significant enrichment of clones that were disease-linked in matched ankylosing spondylitis synovial fluid.

One entry per CDR3 protein, called by TCRdb with MiXCR from the 5' RACE reads. The table lists 300,000 to 400,000 distinct CDR3 sequences, roughly 22% of them singletons, with around 14% in the top ten. This rearrangement joins TRBV5-1 to TRBJ2-2, with D possibly TRBD2 on 6 matching bases. This clonotype originated in a male donor with ankylosing spondylitis or in good health (not recorded which). Sequencing was carried out using blood, either unsorted or a sorted T cell fraction (not recorded which). The CDR3 spells CASSLRGVLGPGELFF. CDR3 nucleotides: TGCGCCAGCAGCCTACGCGGGGTTTTGGGCCCCGGGGAGCTGTTTTTT.